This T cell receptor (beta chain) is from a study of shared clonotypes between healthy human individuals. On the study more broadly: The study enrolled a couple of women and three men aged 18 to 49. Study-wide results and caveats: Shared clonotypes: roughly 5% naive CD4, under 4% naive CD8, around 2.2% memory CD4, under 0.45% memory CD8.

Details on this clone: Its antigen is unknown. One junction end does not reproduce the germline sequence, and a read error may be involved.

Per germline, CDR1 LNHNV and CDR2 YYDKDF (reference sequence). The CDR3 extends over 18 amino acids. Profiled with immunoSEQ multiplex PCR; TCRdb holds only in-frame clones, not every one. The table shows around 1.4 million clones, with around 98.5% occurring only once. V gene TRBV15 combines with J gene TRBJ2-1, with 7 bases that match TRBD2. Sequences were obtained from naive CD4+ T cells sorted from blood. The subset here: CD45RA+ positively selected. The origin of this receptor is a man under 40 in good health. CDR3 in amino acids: CATSKGGTAGELYNEQFF. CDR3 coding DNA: TGCGCCACCAGCAAAGGAGGGACCGCGGGAGAACTCTACAATGAGCAGTTCTTC.